The rows below give T cell receptor beta chains drawn from one sample of a study of kidney transplant recipient with SARS-CoV-2 infection. TCRdb redid the calling of the reads with MiXCR, one entry per CDR3 protein. The sample carries fewer than 250,000 distinct CDR3 sequences, more than 25% recorded once. The sample was a blood sample, taken at baseline and between days 110 and 120 from a kidney transplant recipient. These receptors all come from a young adult male patient who had COVID-19 and was a kidney transplant recipient. The T cells may partly be graft donor cells. Both conserved end residues are trimmed from each CDR3. Some rows mark clone size as missing; the rest say once, few, many or name a class of expanded clone.

CDR3 protein | J gene | clone size | V gene
ASSLVVAGGNEQF | TRBJ2-1 | . | TRBV5-1
ASSMTSDLGKTYGYT | TRBJ1-2 | many | TRBV11-3
ATRQGGGTDTQY | TRBJ2-3 | many | TRBV24-1
ASSELVVGETQY | TRBJ2-5 | few | TRBV10-1
ASSNTYTGELF | TRBJ2-2 | many | TRBV2
ASSSGQDAGTQY | TRBJ2-3 | . | TRBV2
ASSLGLAGLSYEQY | TRBJ2-7 | many | TRBV5-1
ASSTPNRDRGTSGANTGELF | TRBJ2-2 | many | TRBV7-3
ASSLAGVNQPQH | TRBJ1-5 | few | TRBV5-8
ASSPGTSTGYEQY | TRBJ2-7 | many | TRBV5-1
ATSDGGFNTEAF | TRBJ1-1 | many | TRBV24-1
ASSYSGPISIRAEAF | TRBJ1-1 | . | TRBV3-1
ASSLEQGLNTEAF | TRBJ1-1 | many | TRBV5-1
ASSSSLYHGKTYGYT | TRBJ1-2 | many | TRBV7-9
ASSFMGQGNTGELF | TRBJ2-2 | many | TRBV7-3
ASSTTGGVGNTIY | TRBJ1-3 | many | TRBV18
SARTSGSTDTQY | TRBJ2-3 | many | TRBV20-1
ASSPGGADTEAF | TRBJ1-1 | many | TRBV5-1
ASSPRAGEYNEQF | TRBJ2-1 | many | TRBV5-4
ASSSGFTGELF | TRBJ2-2 | few | TRBV6-5
ASSQDHREGAGELF | TRBJ2-2 | many | TRBV3-1
ASNKGGIDRNQPQH | TRBJ1-5 | many | TRBV7-8
GRGQRITQSRANVLT | TRBJ2-6 | . | TRBV8-2
ASSLRQPQDTQY | TRBJ2-3 | many | TRBV5-4
ASSPQLGTQDGYT | TRBJ1-2 | many | TRBV7-2
ASSQPGQGRNGELF | TRBJ2-2 | many | TRBV14
ASSCQFKCRKTYGYT | TRBJ1-2 | few | TRBV7-7
ASSLTTGGLKPQH | TRBJ1-5 | many | TRBV28
ASSQAGTGADEQF | TRBJ2-1 | few | TRBV4-3
ASSLASGGTYEQY | TRBJ2-7 | many | TRBV7-8
ASSKMLDLGKTYGYT | TRBJ1-2 | many | TRBV11-3
ASSLRGAYGYT | TRBJ1-2 | many | TRBV28
SARLTGRRAYEQY | TRBJ2-7 | many | TRBV20-1
ASSEGGGLNSPLH | TRBJ1-6 | many | TRBV2
ARIVGVVRKTYGYT | TRBJ1-2 | . | TRBV5-3
ASSLGTQAGANVLT | TRBJ2-6 | many | TRBV12-3/TRBV12-4
ASSLGRESGNTIY | TRBJ1-3 | many | TRBV5-1
VSSGGGASTDTQY | TRBJ2-3 | . | TRBV6-5
ASSWVTGEQY | TRBJ2-7 | many | TRBV12-3/TRBV12-4
ATGLAGAGGANVLT | TRBJ2-6 | many | TRBV15
ASSYGTSGGSTDTQY | TRBJ2-3 | many | TRBV6-2/TRBV6-3
ASSVEAGAYNEQF | TRBJ2-1 | . | TRBV9
ASSLGDHTDTQY | TRBJ2-3 | many | TRBV7-2
ASSQDRRSPPGQGPSTGELF | TRBJ2-2 | many | TRBV4-2
ASSQAGETDTQY | TRBJ2-3 | many | TRBV6-4
ASSQDWGTGSSYEQY | TRBJ2-7 | many | TRBV4-1
TSTPYERAAYNEQF | TRBJ2-1 | . | TRBV6-2/TRBV6-3
ASSYSNEKLF | TRBJ1-4 | many | TRBV6-5
ASSSNPGQGGEQY | TRBJ2-7 | few | TRBV6-6
AGRNYIGQGITDTQY | TRBJ2-3 | . | TRBV28